These 23 T cell receptor beta chains were sequenced from one sample in a study of graft-versus-host responses after intestinal transplantation. Clones were read by immunoSEQ multiplex PCR, and TCRdb kept only the in-frame ones, dropping some. There are about 6,800 clones in the sample; around 91% occur only once, and around 4.9% lies in the top ten. Source: PBMCs, taken 83 days after transplant. Every receptor here comes from a human patient who received an intestinal transplant, so some T cells may come from the graft donor.

The chain is built from TRBV7-2 and TRBJ2-1; D tentatively reads TRBD1 or TRBD2 (5 bases each). The germline V gene has CDR1 SGHTA and CDR2 FQGNSA. V lost 2 bases and J lost 7, with 15 bases in between. This CDR3 spans 15 amino acids. The CDR3 DNA reads TGTGCCAGCAGCTTATTGGTTGTTTGGGGGAATGAGCAGTTCTTC. Protein sequence: CASSLLVVWGNEQFF.

CDR3 sequence: CASKMEPSSYEQYF. CDR3 sequence (DNA): TGCGCCAGCAAGATGGAGCCGAGCTCCTACGAGCAGTACTTC. This rearrangement joins TRBV5-1 to TRBJ2-7, with D unresolved. This CDR3 spans 14 amino acids. The germline V gene has CDR1 SGHRS and CDR2 YFSETQ. V was cut by 6 bases and J by 0 bases, with 13 bases left in between.

This chain connects TRBV21-1 to TRBJ1-5. TRBV21-1 is recorded as a pseudogene. This CDR3 spans 16 amino acids. CDR3 sequence reads: CASSERIHWHHQPQHF. CDR3 coding DNA: TGTGCCAGCAGTGAAAGGATACATTGGCATCATCAGCCCCAGCATTTT.

V and J are TRBV6-1 and TRBJ2-1; 8 positions match TRBD1. The length of the CDR3 is 15 residues. J was trimmed by 4 bases and V by 5 bases; bases with no gene match: 7. Germline assignment: CDR1 MNHNS and CDR2 SASEGT. CDR3 nucleotide sequence: TGTGCCAGCAGTTTCCAGGGGGCTTCATACAATGAGCAGTTCTTC. This gives the protein CASSFQGASYNEQFF.

The V gene is TRBV5-4, the J gene TRBJ2-2; no clear D gene. The germline V gene has CDR1 SGHNT and CDR2 YYREEE (reference sequence). With 0 bases removed from V and 5 bases from J, the gap between germline ends came to 5 bases. The length of the CDR3 is 13 residues. The CDR3 sequence is CASSLDRTGELFF. The CDR3 nucleotides read TGTGCCAGCAGCTTGGACAGAACCGGGGAGCTGTTTTTT.

The chain employs TRBV7-9 and TRBJ1-1; D gene unclear. V was shortened by 5 bases and J by 3 bases, with 16 bases between the two germline ends. This CDR3 is 15 amino acids long. CDR1 and CDR2 from the germline V gene are SEHNR and FQNEAQ (reference sequence). The CDR3 bases are TGTGCCAGCAGCCCTCAAGCGGGGAGGGACACTGAAGCTTTCTTT. Residues: CASSPQAGRDTEAFF.

The V and J genes are TRBV2 and TRBJ2-3; the D gene is possibly TRBD2 (6 bases). The V end lost 1 base, the J end lost 4 bases, and 9 bases lay between the germline ends. The germline CDR1 and CDR2 sequences are SNHLY and FYNNEI. This CDR3 region has 14 residues. CDR3 in amino acids: CASSEVGEADTQYF. The CDR3, as DNA: TGTGCCAGCAGTGAAGTAGGGGAGGCAGATACGCAGTATTTT.

V gene TRBV6-5 combines with J gene TRBJ2-7; possible D gene TRBD1, 5 bases. This CDR3 region has 13 residues. The V and J ends lost 5 bases and 5 bases respectively, with 13 bases between them. CDR1 is MNHEY, CDR2 SVGAGI, per germline. The CDR3 protein is CASSEPWGHEQYF. CDR3 sequence (DNA): TGTGCCAGCAGTGAACCCTGGGGCCACGAGCAGTACTTC.

V usage is TRBV5-1 and J usage is TRBJ2-2, with D possibly being TRBD1 or TRBD2 (5 bases each). Trimming stripped 5 bases from V and 4 bases from J, with 27 bases between. Per the germline V gene, CDR1 is SGHRS and CDR2 is YFSETQ. This CDR3 contains 19 residues. The CDR3 spells CASSSPGDRAPGGTGELFF. The CDR3 DNA follows: TGCGCCAGCAGTTCCCCCGGGGACCGGGCCCCAGGAGGCACCGGGGAGCTGTTTTTT.

J is TRBJ2-1 and V is TRBV5-5, with D uncertain. The CDR3 spans 11 residues. Germline loops: CDR1 SGHKS, CDR2 YYEKEE (reference sequence). Deletions cut 6 bases from V and 7 bases from J, with 8 bases between. CDR3 coding DNA: TGTGCCAGCACCTCAATTAATGAGCAGTTCTTC. It is translated as CASTSINEQFF.

This clone was observed a few times. V gene TRBV5-4 combines with J gene TRBJ1-6, with a weak D call TRBD1 (5 bases). The V and J ends lost 0 bases and 4 bases respectively, with 14 bases between them. The germline gives CDR1 SGHNT, CDR2 YYREEE (reference sequence). The CDR3 runs to 17 residues. The DNA for the CDR3 is TGTGCCAGCAGCTTGGCCTCAGGCGGGGCGTATAATTCACCCCTCCACTTT. Its protein is CASSLASGGAYNSPLHF.

This sequence joins TRBV7-8 and TRBJ2-7; TRBD1 matches at 7 bases. The germline V gene encodes CDR1 SGHVS and CDR2 FQNEAQ. The CDR3 loop spans 17 amino acids. V dropped 2 bases and J dropped 4; count of bases not matched to a gene: 14. The CDR3 here is CASSLRGRLFGLYEQYF. The DNA for the CDR3 is TGTGCCAGCAGCTTAAGGGGGCGACTTTTCGGGCTTTACGAGCAGTACTTC.

The gene calls are TRBV6-5 and TRBJ2-2; D unclear. V was trimmed by 5 bases and J by 1 base, leaving 8 bases between them. Germline values: CDR1 MNHEY, CDR2 SVGAGI. The CDR3 is 14 residues long. CDR3 coding DNA: TGTGCCAGCAGTAAGACACTGAACACCGGGGAGCTGTTTTTT. Translating gives CASSKTLNTGELFF.

The rearrangement links TRBV28 to TRBJ2-6; D perhaps matches TRBD1 (5 bases). The V end was cut by 7 bases, the J end by 4 bases, with 14 bases between. Looked up from germline, CDR1 is MDHEN and CDR2 is SYDVKM. The CDR3 runs 15 residues. CDR3 loop: CASKRGGSGANVLTF. The CDR3 DNA sequence: TGTGCCAGCAAAAGGGGTGGCTCGGGGGCCAACGTCCTGACTTTC.

This clone was found once. Germline and junction disagree at one end, which may indicate a read error. The chain has TRBV7-7 and TRBJ2-5; D is undetermined. Germline values: CDR1 SSHAT, CDR2 FNYEAQ (reference sequence). The CDR3 sequence is 16 residues long. CDR3 in DNA: TGTGCTAGCAGCTTAGGACGCACAGTAACTCCAGAGACCCAGTACTTC. It specifies CASSLGRTVTPETQYF.

This clone came up once. This sequence joins TRBV5-1 and TRBJ2-3, with a possible D match to TRBD1 (6 bases). CDR1 is SGHRS and CDR2 is YFSETQ in the germline V gene. CDR3 size: 15 residues. V lost 2 bases to trimming and J lost 1 base, with 11 bases between them. The DNA for the CDR3 is TGCGCCAGCAGCTTCAGGGGATTCGGCACAGATACGCAGTATTTT. Its protein is CASSFRGFGTDTQYF.

The chain carries TRBV6-5 and TRBJ2-7, with D perhaps TRBD1 (6 bases). The CDR3 length is 14 residues. V lost 5 bases, J lost 0 bases, and 11 bases lay in between. Germline lookup yields CDR1 MNHEY and CDR2 SVGAGI. The CDR3 spells CASSTHRDSYEQYV. The CDR3 DNA is TGTGCCAGCAGTACACACAGGGACTCCTACGAGCAGTACGTC.

The V call is TRBV13, the J call TRBJ2-5; 12 bases are a match to TRBD2. The germline CDR1 and CDR2 sequences are PRHDT and FYEKMQ (reference sequence). The CDR3 contains 17 residues. Unmatched junction bases numbered 11, after V lost 5 bases and J lost 4 bases. For the CDR3, the DNA is TGTGCCAGCAGCACCCCGACTAGCGGGGGCCGCGGAGAGACCCAGTACTTC. Translated: CASSTPTSGGRGETQYF.

The V and J genes are TRBV5-1 and TRBJ2-7; 9 nucleotides match TRBD1. Germline CDR1 is SGHRS and CDR2 is YFSETQ. Losses at the gene ends were 1 base for V and 7 bases for J; bases not matched to a gene: 9. This CDR3 has 15 amino acids. The CDR3 protein is CASSLSPGTGWEQYV. The CDR3 region has the DNA TGCGCCAGCAGCTTGAGTCCCGGGACAGGGTGGGAGCAGTACGTC.

This clone was found a few times. The V and J genes are TRBV19 and TRBJ1-5; maybe TRBD1 (5 bases). Germline V gives CDR1 LNHDA, CDR2 SQIVND (reference sequence). The CDR3 is made up of 13 amino acids. V was shortened by 8 bases and J by 11 bases, with 19 bases between the two germline ends. CDR3 sequence reads: CASWGTGVGAQHF. For the CDR3, the DNA is TGTGCCAGTTGGGGGACCGGGGTAGGGGCCCAGCATTTT.

The chain recombines TRBV7-6 with TRBJ2-7; D unclear. Germline V gives CDR1 SGHVS, CDR2 FNYEAQ. This CDR3 is 13 amino acids long. Trimming cost V 2 bases and J 6 bases, with 11 bases left between them. The CDR3: CASSLRGESEQYF. The CDR3 bases are TGTGCCAGCAGCTTACGAGGAGAATCCGAGCAGTACTTC. Full variable domain (rest looked up from reference TRBV7-6 and TRBJ2-7): GAGVSQSPRYKVTKRGQDVALRCDPISGHVSLYWYRQALGQGPEFLTYFNYEAQQDKSGLPNDRFSAERPEGSISTLTIQRTEQRDSAMYRCASSLRGESEQYFGPGTRLTVT.

This clone was counted a single time. The J gene is TRBJ2-3, the V gene TRBV2; TRBD1 agrees at 8 bases. The CDR3 runs 14 residues. The germline V gene has CDR1 SNHLY and CDR2 FYNNEI. V gave up 5 bases and J gave up 1 base; unmatched junction bases: 2. In nucleotides, the CDR3 is TGTGCCAGCAGTCCGACAGGGGGCACAGATACGCAGTATTTT. This encodes CASSPTGGTDTQYF.

The chain employs TRBV28 and TRBJ2-4; D remains ambiguous. This CDR3 region has 11 residues. Per germline, CDR1 MDHEN and CDR2 SYDVKM. This CDR3 reads CATRLKNIQYF. DNA for the CDR3: TGTGCGACCCGTCTCAAAAACATTCAGTACTTC.